The source of this T cell receptor beta chain is a study of beta chain features in type 1 diabetes. About the research overall: All samples yielded 85 million to 130 million examined sorted cells.

The CDR3 sequence is 13 residues long. Trimming took 3 bases from V and 6 from J; bases not matched to a gene: 0. Germline CDR1 is SGHDT and CDR2 is YYEEEE. Concerning this clone itself: Its cognate antigen is unknown.

Findings and caveats of the study: A closer apparent resemblance between naive, central memory and Treg TCRB repertoires was seen in patients than in healthy donors. In all four CD4+ subsets, TCRB CDR3 length was significantly, moderately reduced in type 1 diabetes. The cDNA sequencing approach could over-represent high-TCR-expressing cells. There was no resolution here of whether HLA type influences TCRB rearrangement.

Reverse transcription of all isolated RNA meant that expressed TCRB transcripts were sequenced. TCRdb keeps only in-frame clones here, not all; method: immunoSEQ multiplex PCR. The sample holds fewer than 350,000 clones; approximately 16% are singletons and the top ten take approximately 0.015%. Sequencing was done on a sample of naive CD4+ T cells from blood. V and J are TRBV5-6 and TRBJ1-5; 10 bases map to TRBD1. The TCR was taken from a man between 18 and 35 years old with type 1 diabetes. The CDR3 loop is CASSWTGGQPQHF. The CDR3 bases are TGTGCCAGCAGCTGGACAGGGGGTCAGCCCCAGCATTTT.